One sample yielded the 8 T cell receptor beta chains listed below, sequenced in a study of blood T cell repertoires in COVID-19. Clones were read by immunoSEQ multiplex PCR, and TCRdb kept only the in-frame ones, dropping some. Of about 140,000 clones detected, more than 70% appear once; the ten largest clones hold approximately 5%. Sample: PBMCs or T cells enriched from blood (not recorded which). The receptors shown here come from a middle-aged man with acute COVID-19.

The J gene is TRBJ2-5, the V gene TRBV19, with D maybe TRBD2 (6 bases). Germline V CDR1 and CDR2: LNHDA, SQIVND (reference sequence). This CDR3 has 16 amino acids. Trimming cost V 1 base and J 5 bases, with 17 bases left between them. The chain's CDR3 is CASSIGGTSPRETQYF. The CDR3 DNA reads TGTGCCAGTAGTATAGGCGGGACTTCCCCTCGGGAGACCCAGTACTTC.

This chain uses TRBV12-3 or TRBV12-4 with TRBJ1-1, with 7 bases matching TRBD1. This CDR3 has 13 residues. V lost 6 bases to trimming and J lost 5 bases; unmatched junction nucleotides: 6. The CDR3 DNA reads TGTGCCAGCAGCAGACAGGGCGGTACTGAAGCTTTCTTT. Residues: CASSRQGGTEAFF.

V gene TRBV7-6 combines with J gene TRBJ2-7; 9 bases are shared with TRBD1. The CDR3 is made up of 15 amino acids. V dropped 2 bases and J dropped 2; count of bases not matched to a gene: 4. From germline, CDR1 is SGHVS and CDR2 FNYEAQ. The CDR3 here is CASSLSGTGPYEQYF. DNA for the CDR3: TGTGCCAGCAGCTTATCGGGGACAGGGCCCTACGAGCAGTACTTC.

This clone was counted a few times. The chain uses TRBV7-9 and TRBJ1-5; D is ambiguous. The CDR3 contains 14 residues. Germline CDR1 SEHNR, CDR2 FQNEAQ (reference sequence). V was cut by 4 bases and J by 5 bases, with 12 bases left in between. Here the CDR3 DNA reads TGTGCCAGCAGCTCGAATGCGGGTGATCAGCCCCAGCATTTT. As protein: CASSSNAGDQPQHF.

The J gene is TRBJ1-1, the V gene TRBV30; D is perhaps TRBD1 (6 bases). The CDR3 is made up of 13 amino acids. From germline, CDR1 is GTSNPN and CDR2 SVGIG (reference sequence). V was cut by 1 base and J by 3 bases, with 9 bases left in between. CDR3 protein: CAWSGQAHTEAFF. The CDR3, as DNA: TGTGCCTGGAGTGGACAGGCGCACACTGAAGCTTTCTTT.

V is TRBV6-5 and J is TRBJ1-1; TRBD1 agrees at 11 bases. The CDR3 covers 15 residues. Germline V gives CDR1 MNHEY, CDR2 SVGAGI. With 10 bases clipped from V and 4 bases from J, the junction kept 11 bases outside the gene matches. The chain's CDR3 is CATSDRGLGSTEAFF. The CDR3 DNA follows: TGTGCCACATCGGACAGGGGGCTTGGGAGCACTGAAGCTTTCTTT.

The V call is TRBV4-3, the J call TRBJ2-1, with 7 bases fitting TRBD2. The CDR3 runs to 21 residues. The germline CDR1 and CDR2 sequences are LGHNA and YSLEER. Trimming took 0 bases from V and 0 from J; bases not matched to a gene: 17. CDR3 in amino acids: CASSQDRTGGRTGSSYNEQFF. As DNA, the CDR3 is TGCGCCAGCAGCCAAGATCGTACGGGAGGTCGGACGGGATCCTCCTACAATGAGCAGTTCTTC.

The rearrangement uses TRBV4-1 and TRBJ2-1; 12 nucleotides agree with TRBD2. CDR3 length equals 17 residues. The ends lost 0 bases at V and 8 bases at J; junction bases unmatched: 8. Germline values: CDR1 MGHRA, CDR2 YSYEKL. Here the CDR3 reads CASSQDFSSGRGDEQFF. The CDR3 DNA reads TGCGCCAGCAGCCAAGATTTTTCTAGCGGGAGGGGGGATGAGCAGTTCTTC.